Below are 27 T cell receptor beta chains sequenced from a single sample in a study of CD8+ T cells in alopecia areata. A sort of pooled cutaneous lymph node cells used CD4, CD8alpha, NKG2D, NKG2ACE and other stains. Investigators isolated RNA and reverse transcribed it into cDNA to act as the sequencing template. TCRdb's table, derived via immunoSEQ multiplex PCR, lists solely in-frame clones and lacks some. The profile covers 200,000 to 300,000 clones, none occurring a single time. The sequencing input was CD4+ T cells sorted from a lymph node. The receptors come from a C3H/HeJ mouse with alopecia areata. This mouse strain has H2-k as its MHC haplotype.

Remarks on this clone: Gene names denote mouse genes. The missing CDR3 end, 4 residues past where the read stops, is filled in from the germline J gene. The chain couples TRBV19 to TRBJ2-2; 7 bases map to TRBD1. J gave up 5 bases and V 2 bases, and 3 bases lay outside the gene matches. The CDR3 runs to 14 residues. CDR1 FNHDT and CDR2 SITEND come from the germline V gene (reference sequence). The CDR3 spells CASSMTGRTGQLYF. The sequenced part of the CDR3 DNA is TGTGCCAGCAGTATGACAGGGAGGACCGGG.

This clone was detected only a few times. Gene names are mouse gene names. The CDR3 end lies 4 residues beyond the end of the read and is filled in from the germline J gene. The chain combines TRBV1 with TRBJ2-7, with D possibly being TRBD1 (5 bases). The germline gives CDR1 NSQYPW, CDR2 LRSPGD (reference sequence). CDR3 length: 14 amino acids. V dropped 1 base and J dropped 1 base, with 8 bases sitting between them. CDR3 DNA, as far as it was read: TGCACCTGCAGTGCAGGGAGACAGTCCTAT. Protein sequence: CTCSAGRQSY. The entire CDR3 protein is CTCSAGRQSYEQYF.

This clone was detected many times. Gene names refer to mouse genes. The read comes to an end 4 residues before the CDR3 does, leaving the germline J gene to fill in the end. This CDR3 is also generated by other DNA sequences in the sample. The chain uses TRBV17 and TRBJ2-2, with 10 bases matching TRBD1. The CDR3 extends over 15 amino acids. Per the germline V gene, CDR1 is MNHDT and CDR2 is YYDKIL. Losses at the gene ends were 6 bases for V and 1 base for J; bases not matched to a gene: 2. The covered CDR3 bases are TGTGCTAGCAGCCGGACAGGGGGAAACACCGGG. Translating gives CASSRTGGNTG. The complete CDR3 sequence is CASSRTGGNTGQLYF.

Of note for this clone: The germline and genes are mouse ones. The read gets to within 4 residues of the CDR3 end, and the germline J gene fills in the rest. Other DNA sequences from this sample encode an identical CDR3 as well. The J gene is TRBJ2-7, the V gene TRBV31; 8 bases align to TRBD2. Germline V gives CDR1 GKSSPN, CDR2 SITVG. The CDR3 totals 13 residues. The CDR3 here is CAWSLGGLYEQYF. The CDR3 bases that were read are TGTGCCTGGAGCCTGGGGGGCCTTTAT.

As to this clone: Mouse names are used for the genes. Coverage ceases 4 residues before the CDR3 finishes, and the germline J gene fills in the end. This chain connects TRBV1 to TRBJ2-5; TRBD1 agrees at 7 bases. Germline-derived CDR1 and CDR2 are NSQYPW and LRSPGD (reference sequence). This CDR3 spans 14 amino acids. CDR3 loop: CTCSAEIRGDTQYF. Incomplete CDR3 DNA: TGCACCTGCAGTGCAGAAATCAGGGGGGAC. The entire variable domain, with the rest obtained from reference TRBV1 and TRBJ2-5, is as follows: VTLLEQNPRWRLVPRGQAVNLRCILKNSQYPWMSWYQQDLQKQLQWLFTLRSPGDKEVKSLPGADYLATRVTDTELRLQVANMSQGRTLYCTCSAEIRGDTQYFGPGTRLLVL.

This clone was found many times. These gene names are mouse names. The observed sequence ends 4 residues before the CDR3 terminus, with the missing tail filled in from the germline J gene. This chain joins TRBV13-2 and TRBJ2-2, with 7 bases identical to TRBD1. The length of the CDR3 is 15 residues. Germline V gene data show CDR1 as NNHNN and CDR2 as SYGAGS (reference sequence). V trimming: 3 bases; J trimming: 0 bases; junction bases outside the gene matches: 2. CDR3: CASGGGTANTGQLYF. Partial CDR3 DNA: TGTGCCAGCGGTGGGGGGACAGCAAACACCGGG.

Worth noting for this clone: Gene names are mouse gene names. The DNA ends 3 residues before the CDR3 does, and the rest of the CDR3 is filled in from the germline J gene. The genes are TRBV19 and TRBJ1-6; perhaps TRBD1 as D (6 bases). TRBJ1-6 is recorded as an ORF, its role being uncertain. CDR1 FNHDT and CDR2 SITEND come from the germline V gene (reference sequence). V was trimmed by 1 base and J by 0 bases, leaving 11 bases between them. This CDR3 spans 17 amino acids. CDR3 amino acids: CASSIRQDNSYNSPLYF. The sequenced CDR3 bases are TGTGCCAGCAGTATACGACAGGACAATTCCTATAATTCGCCC.

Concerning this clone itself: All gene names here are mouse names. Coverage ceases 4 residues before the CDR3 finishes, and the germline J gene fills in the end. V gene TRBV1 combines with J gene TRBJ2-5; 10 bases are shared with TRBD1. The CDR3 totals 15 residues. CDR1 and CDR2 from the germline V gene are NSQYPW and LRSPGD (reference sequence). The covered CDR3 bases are TGCACCTGCAGTGCCGGACAGGGGGGAAGTGAC. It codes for CTCSAGQGGSD. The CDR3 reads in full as CTCSAGQGGSDTQYF.

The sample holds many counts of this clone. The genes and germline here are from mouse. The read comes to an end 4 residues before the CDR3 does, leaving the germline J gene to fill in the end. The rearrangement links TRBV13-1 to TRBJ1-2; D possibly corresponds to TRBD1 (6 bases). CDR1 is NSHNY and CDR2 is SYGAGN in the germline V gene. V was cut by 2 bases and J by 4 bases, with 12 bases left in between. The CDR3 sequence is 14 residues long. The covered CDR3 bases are TGTGCCAGCAGTGAAGGGGGGGCGCGCTCC. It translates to CASSEGGARS. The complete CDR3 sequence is CASSEGGARSDYTF.

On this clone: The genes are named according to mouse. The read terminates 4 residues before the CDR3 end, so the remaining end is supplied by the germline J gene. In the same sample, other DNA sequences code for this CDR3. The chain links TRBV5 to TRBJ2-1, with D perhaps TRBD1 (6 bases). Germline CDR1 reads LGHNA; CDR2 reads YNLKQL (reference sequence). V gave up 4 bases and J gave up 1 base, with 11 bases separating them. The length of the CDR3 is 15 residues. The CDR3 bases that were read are TGTGCCAGCAGCCCCACAGGGAGAAACTATGCT. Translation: CASSPTGRNYA. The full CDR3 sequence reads CASSPTGRNYAEQFF.

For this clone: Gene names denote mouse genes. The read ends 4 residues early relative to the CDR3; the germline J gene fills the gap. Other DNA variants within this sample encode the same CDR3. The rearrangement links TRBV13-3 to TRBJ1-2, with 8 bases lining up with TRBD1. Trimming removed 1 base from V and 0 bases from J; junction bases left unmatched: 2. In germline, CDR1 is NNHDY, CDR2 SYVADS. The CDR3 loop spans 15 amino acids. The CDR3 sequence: CASSDRGQANSDYTF. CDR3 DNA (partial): TGTGCCAGCAGTGATAGGGGACAGGCAAACTCC.

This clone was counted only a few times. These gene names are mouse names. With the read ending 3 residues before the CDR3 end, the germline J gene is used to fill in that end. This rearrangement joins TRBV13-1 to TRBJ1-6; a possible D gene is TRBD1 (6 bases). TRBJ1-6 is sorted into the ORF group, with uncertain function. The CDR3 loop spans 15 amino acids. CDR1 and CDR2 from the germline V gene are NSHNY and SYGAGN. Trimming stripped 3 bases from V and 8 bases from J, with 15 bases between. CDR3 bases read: TGTGCCAGCAGTGGTGACAGGAGAGGGGATTCGCCC. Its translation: CASSGDRRGDSP. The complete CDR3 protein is CASSGDRRGDSPLYF.

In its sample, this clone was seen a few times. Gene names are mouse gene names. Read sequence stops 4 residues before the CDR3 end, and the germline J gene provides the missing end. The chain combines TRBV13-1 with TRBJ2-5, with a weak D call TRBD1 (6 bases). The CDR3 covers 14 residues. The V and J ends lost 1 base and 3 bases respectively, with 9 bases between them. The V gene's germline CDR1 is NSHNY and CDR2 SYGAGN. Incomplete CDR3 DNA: TGTGCCAGCAGTGATCGGGACACACAAGAC. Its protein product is CASSDRDTQD. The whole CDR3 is CASSDRDTQDTQYF.

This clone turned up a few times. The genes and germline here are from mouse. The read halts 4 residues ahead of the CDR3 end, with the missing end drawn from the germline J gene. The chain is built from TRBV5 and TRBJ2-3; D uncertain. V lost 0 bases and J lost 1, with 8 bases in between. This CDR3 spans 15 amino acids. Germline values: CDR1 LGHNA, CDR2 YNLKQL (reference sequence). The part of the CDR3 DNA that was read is TGTGCCAGCAGCCAAGACAGGTATGGTGCAGAA. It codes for CASSQDRYGAE. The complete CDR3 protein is CASSQDRYGAETLYF.

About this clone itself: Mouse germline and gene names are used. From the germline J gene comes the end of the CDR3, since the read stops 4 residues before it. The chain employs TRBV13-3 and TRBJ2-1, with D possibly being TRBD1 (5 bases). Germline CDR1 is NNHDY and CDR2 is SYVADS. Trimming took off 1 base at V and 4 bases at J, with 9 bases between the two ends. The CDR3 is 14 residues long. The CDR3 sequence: CASSDRGVYAEQFF. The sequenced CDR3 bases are TGTGCCAGCAGTGATAGGGGAGTTTATGCT.

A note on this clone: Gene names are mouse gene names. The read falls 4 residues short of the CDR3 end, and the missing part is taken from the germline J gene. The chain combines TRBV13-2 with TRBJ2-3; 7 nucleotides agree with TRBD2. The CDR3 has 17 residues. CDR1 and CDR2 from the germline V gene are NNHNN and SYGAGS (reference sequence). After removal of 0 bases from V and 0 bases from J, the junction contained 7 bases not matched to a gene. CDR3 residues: CASGDARGLPSAETLYF. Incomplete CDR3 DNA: TGTGCCAGCGGTGATGCAAGGGGACTGCCTAGTGCAGAA.

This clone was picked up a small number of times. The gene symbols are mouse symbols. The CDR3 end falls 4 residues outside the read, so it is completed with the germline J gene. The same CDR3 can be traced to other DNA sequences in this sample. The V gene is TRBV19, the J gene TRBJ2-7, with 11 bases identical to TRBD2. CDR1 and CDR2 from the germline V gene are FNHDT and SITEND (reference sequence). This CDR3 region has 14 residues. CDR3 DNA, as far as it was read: TGTGCCAGCAGCCTTCGACTGGGGGGGTAT. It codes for CASSLRLGGY. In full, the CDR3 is CASSLRLGGYEQYF.

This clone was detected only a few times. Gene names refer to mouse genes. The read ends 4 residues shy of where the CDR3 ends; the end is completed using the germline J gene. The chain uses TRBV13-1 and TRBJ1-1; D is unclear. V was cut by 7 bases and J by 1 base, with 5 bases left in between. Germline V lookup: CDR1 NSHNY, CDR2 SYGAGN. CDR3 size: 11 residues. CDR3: CASVRNTEVFF. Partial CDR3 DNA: TGTGCCAGCGTCAGAAACACA.

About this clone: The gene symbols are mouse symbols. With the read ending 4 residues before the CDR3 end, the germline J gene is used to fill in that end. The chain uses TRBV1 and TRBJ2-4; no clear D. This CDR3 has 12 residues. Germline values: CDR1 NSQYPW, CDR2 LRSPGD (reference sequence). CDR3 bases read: TGCACCTGCAGTGCACACATAAAC. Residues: CTCSAHIN. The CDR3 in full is CTCSAHINTLYF.

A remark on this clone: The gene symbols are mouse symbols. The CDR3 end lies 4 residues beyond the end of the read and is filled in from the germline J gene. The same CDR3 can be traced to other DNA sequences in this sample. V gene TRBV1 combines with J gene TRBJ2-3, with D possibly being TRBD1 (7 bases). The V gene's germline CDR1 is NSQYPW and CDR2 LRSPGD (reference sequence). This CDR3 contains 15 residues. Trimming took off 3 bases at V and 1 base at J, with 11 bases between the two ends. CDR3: CTCSAPRGGAETLYF. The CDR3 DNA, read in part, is TGCACCTGCAGTGCTCCCAGGGGGGGTGCAGAA.

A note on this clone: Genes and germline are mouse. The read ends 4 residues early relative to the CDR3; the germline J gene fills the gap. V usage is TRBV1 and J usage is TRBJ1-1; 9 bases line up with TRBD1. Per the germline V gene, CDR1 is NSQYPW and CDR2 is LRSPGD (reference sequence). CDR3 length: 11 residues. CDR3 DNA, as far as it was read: TGCACCTGCGGGACAGGGAAA. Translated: CTCGTGK. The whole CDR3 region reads CTCGTGKEVFF.

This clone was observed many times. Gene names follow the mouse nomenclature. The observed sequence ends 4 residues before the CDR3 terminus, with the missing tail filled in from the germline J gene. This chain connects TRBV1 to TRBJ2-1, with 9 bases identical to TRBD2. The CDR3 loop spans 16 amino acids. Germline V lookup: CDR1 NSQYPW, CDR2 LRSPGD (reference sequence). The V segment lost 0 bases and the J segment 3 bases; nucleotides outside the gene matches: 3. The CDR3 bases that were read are TGCACCTGCAGTGCAGATCTGGGGGGGACCTATGCT. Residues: CTCSADLGGTYA. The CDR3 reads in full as CTCSADLGGTYAEQFF. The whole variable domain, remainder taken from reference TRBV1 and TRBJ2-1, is VTLLEQNPRWRLVPRGQAVNLRCILKNSQYPWMSWYQQDLQKQLQWLFTLRSPGDKEVKSLPGADYLATRVTDTELRLQVANMSQGRTLYCTCSADLGGTYAEQFFGPGTRLTVL.

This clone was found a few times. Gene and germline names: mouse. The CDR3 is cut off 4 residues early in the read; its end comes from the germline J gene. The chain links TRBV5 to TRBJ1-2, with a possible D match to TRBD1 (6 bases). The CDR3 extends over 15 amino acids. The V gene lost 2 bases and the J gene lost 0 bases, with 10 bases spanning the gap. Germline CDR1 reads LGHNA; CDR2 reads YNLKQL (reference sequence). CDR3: CASSQPGTTNSDYTF. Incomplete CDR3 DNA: TGTGCCAGCAGCCAACCTGGGACAACAAACTCC.

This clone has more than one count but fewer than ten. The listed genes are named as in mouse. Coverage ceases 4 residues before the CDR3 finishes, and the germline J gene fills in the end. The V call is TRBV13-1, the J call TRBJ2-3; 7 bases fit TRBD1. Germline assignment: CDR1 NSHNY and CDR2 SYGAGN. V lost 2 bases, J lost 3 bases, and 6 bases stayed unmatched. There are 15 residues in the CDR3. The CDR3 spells CASSEGTVLAETLYF. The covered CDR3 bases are TGTGCCAGCAGTGAGGGGACAGTCTTGGCAGAA.

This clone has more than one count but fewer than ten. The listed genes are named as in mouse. The part of the CDR3 DNA that was read is TGTGCCTGGAGTCAGACAGGGGGGAACTCC. It specifies CAWSQTGGNS. The whole CDR3 protein reads CAWSQTGGNSDYTF. This chain connects TRBV31 to TRBJ1-2; TRBD1 aligns across 9 bases. With the read ending 4 residues before the CDR3 end, the germline J gene is used to fill in that end. This CDR3 has 14 amino acids. V was pared by 1 base and J by 2 bases, with 2 bases of the junction left unmatched. Germline assignment: CDR1 GKSSPN and CDR2 SITVG.

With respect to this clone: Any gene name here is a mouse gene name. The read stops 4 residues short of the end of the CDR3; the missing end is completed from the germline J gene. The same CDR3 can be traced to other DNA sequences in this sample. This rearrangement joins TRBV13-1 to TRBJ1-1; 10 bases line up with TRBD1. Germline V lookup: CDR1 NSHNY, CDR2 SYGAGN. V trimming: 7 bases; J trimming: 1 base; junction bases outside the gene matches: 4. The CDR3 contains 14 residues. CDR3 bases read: TGTGCCAGCTCCAGGGACAGGGGGAACACA. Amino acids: CASSRDRGNT. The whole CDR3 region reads CASSRDRGNTEVFF.

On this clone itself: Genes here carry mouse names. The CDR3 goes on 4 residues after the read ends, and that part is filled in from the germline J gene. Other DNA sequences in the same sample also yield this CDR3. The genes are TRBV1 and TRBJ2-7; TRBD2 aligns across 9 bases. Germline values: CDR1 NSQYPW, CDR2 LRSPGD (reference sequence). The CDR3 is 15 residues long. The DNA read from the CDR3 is TGCACCTGCAGTGCAGATCTGGGGGGGAATTAT. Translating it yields CTCSADLGGNY. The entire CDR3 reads CTCSADLGGNYEQYF.